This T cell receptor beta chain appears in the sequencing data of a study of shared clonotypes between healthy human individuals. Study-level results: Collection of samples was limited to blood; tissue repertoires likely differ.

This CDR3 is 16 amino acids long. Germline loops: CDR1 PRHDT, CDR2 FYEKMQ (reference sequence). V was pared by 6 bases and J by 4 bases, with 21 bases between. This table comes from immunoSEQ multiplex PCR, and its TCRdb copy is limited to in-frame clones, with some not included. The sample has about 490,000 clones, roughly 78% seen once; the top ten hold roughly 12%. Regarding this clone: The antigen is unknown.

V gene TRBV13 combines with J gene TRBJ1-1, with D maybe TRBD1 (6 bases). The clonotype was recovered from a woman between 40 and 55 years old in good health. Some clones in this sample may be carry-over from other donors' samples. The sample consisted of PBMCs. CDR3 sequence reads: CASRNPNRADGTEAFF. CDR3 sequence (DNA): TGTGCCAGCAGGAACCCGAACAGGGCAGACGGCACTGAAGCTTTCTTT. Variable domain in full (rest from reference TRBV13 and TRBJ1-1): AAGVIQSPRHLIKEKRETATLKCYPIPRHDTVYWYQQGPGQDPQFLISFYEKMQSDKGSIPDRFSAQQFSDYHSELNMSSLELGDSALYFCASRNPNRADGTEAFFGQGTRLTVV.